This T cell receptor (beta chain) was identified in a study of cytomegalovirus exposure and HLA in healthy donors. V lost 1 base, J lost 13 bases, and 17 bases lay in between. CDR1 and CDR2 from the germline V gene are SGHTA and FQGNSA. This CDR3 has 15 amino acids. The PCR used 60 Vbeta and 13 Jbeta primers. Assay used: immunoSEQ multiplex PCR; TCRdb lists only in-frame clones, some missing. The profile covers under 150,000 clones, with approximately 8.9% appearing a single time and roughly 6.4% taken by the ten largest. The sequencing input was PBMCs. The rearrangement uses TRBV7-2 and TRBJ1-6; D unclear. The receptor comes from a middle-aged woman in good health and CMV-seropositive. The CDR3 is CASSLEAPGSSPLHF. CDR3 coding DNA: TGTGCCAGCAGCTTAGAAGCTCCAGGCTCCTCCCCCCTCCACTTT.